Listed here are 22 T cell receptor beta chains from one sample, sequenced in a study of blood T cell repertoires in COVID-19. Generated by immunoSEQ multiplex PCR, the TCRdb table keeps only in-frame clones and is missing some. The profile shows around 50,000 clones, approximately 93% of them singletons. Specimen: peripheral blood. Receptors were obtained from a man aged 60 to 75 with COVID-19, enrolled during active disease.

The CDR3 here is CASSLQGHRTEAFF. In DNA, the CDR3 is TGTGCCAGCAGCTTACAGGGGCACAGGACTGAAGCTTTCTTT. The chain has TRBV7-3 and TRBJ1-1; D perhaps matches TRBD1 (6 bases). CDR3 length equals 14 residues. The germline gives CDR1 SGHTA, CDR2 FQGTGA. With 2 bases removed from V and 5 bases from J, the gap between germline ends came to 12 bases.

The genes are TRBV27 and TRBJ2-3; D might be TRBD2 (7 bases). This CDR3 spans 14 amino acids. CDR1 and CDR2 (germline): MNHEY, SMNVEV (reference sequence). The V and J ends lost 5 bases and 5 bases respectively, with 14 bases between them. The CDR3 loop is CASSTLGGEDTQYF. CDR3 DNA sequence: TGTGCCAGCAGTACCCTAGGGGGGGAAGATACGCAGTATTTT.

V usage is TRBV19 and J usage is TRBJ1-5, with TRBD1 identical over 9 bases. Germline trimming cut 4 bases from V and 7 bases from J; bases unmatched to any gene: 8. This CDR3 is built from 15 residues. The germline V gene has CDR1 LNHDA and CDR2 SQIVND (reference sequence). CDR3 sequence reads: CASSTRGQGGQPQHF. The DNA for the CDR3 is TGTGCCAGTAGTACGAGGGGACAGGGAGGACAGCCCCAGCATTTT.

In DNA form, the CDR3 reads TGCGCCAGCAGCCCCCAACTAGCGGGTACGCAGTATTTT. Protein product: CASSPQLAGTQYF. V is TRBV4-1 and J is TRBJ2-3; 9 bases map to TRBD2. CDR1 MGHRA and CDR2 YSYEKL come from the germline V gene. Losses at the gene ends were 4 bases for V and 8 bases for J; bases not matched to a gene: 4. The CDR3 covers 13 residues.

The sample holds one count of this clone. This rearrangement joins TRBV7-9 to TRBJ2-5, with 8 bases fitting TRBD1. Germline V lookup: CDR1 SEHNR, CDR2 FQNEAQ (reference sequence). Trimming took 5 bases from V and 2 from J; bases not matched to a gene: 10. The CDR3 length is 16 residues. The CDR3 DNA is TGTGCCAGCAGCGGAAGGACAGGGATCCTACAAGAGACCCAGTACTTC. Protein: CASSGRTGILQETQYF.

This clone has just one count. The CDR3 sequence: CASSNIAGVTDTQYF. In DNA, the CDR3 is TGTGCCAGCAGCAATATAGCGGGAGTAACAGATACGCAGTATTTT. The V gene is TRBV27, the J gene TRBJ2-3, with TRBD2 identical over 9 bases. The CDR3 consists of 15 residues. Germline CDR1 MNHEY, CDR2 SMNVEV (reference sequence). The V segment lost 6 bases and the J segment 3 bases; nucleotides outside the gene matches: 7.

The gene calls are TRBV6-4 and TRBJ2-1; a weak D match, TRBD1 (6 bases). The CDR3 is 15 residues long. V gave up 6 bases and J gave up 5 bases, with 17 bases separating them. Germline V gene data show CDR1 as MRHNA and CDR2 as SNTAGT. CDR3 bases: TGTGCCAGCAGAAGGGATCAGGGGAATCACAATGAGCAGTTCTTC. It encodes CASRRDQGNHNEQFF.

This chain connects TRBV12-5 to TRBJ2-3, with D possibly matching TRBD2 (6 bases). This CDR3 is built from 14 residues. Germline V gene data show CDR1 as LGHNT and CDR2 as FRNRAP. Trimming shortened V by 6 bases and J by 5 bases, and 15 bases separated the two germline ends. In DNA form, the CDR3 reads TGTGCTAGTGGGCGGGACTCCCCGGGAGATACGCAGTATTTT. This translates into CASGRDSPGDTQYF.

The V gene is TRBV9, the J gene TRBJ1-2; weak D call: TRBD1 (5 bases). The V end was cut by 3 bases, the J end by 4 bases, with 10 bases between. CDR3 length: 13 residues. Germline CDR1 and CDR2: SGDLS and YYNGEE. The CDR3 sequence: CASSGRDFYGYTF. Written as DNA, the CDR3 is TGTGCCAGCAGCGGCAGGGACTTCTATGGCTACACCTTC.

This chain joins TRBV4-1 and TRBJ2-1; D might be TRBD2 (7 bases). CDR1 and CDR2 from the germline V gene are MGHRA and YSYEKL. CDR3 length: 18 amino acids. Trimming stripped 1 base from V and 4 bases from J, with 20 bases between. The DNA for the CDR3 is TGCGCCAGCAGCCAAGGCCTTTCACGGCGGGGGCCTTACAATGAGCAGTTCTTC. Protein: CASSQGLSRRGPYNEQFF.

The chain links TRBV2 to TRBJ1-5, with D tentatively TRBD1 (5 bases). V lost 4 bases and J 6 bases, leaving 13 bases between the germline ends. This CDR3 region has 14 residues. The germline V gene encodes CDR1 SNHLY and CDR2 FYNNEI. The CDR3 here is CASSALVQGQPQHF. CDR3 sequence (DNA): TGTGCCAGCAGTGCTTTGGTCCAGGGTCAGCCCCAGCATTTT.

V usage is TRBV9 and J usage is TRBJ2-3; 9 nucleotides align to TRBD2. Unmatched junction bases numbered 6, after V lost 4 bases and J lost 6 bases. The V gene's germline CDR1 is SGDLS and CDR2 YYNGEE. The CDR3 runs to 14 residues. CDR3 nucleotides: TGTGCCAGCAGCTTCATGACTAGCGGCGATACGCAGTATTTT. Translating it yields CASSFMTSGDTQYF.

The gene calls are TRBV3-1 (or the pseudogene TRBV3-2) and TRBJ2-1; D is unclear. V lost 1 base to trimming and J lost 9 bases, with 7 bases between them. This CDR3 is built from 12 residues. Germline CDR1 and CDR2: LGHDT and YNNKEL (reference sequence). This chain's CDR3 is CASSQAGSEQFF. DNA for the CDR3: TGTGCCAGCAGCCAAGCTGGCAGTGAGCAGTTCTTC.

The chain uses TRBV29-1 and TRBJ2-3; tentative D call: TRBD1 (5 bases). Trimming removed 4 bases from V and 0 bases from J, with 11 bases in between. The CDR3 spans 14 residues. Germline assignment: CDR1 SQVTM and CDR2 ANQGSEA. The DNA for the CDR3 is TGCAGCGTTGTTGGGGCGATTAGCACAGATACGCAGTATTTT. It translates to CSVVGAISTDTQYF.

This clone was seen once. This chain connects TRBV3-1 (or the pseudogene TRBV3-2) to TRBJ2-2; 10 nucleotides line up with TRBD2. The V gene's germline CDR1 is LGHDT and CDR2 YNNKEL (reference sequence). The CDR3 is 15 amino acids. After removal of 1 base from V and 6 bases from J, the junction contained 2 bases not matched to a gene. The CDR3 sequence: CASSQAGTSAGELFF. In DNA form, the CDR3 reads TGTGCCAGCAGCCAAGCCGGGACTAGCGCCGGGGAGCTGTTTTTT.

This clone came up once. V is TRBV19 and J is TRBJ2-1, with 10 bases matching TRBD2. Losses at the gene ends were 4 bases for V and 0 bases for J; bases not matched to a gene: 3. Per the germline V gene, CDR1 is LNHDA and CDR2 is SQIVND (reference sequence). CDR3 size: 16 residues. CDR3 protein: CASSRRLAGSYNEQFF. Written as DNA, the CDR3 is TGTGCCAGTAGTAGAAGACTAGCGGGCTCCTACAATGAGCAGTTCTTC.

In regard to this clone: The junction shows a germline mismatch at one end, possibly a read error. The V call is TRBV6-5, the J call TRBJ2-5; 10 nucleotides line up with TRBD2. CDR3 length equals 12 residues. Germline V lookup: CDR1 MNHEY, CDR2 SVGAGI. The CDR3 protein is CASSSGLAGENF. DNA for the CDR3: TGTGCCAGCAGTTCTGGGCTAGCGGGAGAGAACTTC.

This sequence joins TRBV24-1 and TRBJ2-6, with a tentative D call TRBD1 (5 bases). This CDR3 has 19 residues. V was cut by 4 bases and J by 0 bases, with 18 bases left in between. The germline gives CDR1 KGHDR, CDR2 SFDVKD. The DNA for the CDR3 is TGTGCCACCAGTGACTCCCCGGGCAGGGAAAGCTCTGGGGCCAACGTCCTGACTTTC. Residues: CATSDSPGRESSGANVLTF.

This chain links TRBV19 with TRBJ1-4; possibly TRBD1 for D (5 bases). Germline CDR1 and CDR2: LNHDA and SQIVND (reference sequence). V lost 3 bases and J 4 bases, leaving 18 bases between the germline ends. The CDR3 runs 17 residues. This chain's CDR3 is CASSIDPGLKVNEKLFF. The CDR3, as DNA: TGTGCCAGTAGTATTGACCCAGGGTTGAAGGTTAATGAAAAACTGTTTTTT.

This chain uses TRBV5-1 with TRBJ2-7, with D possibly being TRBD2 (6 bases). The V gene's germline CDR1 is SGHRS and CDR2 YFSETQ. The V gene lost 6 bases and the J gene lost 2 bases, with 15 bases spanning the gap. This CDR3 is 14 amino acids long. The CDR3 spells CASTDGSGAYEQYF. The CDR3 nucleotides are TGCGCCAGCACGGACGGATCGGGGGCCTACGAGCAGTACTTC.

The DNA for the CDR3 is TGTGCCAGCAGTACAGACACCGCTGAAGCTTTCTTT. Protein: CASSTDTAEAFF. The rearrangement links TRBV2 to TRBJ1-1; D is unresolved. This CDR3 comprises 12 residues. Trimming removed 5 bases from V and 6 bases from J, with 10 bases in between. Germline CDR1 and CDR2: SNHLY and FYNNEI.

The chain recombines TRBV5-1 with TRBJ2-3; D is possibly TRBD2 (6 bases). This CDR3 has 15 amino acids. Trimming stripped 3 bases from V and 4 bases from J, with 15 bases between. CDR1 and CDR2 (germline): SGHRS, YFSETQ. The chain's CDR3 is CASSYSGLGPDTQYF. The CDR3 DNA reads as TGCGCCAGCAGCTACTCGGGACTGGGCCCAGATACGCAGTATTTT. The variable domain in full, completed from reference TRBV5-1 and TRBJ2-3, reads KAGVTQTPRYLIKTRGQQVTLSCSPISGHRSVSWYQQTPGQGLQFLFEYFSETQRNKGNFPGRFSGRQFSNSRSEMNVSTLELGDSALYLCASSYSGLGPDTQYFGPGTRLTVL.